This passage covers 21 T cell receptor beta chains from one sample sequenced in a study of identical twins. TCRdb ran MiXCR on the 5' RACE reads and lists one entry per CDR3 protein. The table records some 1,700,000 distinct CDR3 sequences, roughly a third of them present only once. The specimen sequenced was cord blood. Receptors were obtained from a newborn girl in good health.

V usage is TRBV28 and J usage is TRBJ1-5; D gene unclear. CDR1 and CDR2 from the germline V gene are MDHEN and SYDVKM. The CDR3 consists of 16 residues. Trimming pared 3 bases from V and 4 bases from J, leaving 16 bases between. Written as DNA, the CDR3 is TGTGCCAGCAGTTTTGGAGGGCTTGTAGGGAATCAGCCCCAGCATTTT. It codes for CASSFGGLVGNQPQHF.

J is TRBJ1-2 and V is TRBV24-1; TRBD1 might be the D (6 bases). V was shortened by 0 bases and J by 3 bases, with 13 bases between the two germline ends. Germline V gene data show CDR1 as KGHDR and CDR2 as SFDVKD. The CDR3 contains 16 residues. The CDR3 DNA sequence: TGTGCCACCAGTGATTTGTGGACAGCGAAGGACTATGGCTACACCTTC. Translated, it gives CATSDLWTAKDYGYTF.

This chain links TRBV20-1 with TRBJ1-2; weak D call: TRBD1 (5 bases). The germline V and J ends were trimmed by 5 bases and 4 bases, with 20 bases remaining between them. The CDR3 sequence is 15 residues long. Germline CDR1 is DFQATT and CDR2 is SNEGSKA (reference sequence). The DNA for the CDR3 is TGCAGTGCTCCGACGGGACGGAGGGCTATCTATGGCTACACCTTC. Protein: CSAPTGRRAIYGYTF.

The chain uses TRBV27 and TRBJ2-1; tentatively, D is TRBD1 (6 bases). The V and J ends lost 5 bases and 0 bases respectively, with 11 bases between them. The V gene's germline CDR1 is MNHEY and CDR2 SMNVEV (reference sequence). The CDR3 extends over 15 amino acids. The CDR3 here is CASSPDSNSYNEQFF. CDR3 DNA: TGTGCCAGCAGTCCGGACAGCAACTCCTACAATGAGCAGTTCTTC.

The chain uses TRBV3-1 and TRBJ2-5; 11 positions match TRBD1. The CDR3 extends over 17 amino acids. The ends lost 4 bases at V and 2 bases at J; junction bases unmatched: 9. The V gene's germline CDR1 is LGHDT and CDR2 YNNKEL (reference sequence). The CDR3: CASSRVFWDRGQETQYF. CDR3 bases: TGTGCCAGCAGCCGAGTATTTTGGGACAGGGGGCAAGAGACCCAGTACTTC.

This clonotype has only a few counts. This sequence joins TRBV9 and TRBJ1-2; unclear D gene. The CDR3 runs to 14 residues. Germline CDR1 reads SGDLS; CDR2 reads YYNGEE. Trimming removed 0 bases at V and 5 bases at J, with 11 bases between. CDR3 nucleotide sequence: TGTGCCAGCAGCGTAGAGGCGAAAGGGTATGGCTACACCTTC. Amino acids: CASSVEAKGYGYTF.

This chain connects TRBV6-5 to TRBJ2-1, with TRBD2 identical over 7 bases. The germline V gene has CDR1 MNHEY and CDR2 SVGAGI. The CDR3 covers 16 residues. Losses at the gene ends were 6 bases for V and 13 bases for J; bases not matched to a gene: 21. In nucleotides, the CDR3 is TGTGCCAGCAGGACGGGGCCAGCCAACGGACTAGAGACCCAGTTCTTC. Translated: CASRTGPANGLETQFF.

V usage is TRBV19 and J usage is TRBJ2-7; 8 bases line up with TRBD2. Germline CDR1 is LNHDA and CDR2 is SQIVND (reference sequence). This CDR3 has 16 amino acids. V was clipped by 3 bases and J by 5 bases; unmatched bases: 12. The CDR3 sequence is CASSIVLRAGDDEQYF. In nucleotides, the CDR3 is TGTGCCAGTAGTATTGTTTTACGAGCGGGAGATGACGAGCAGTACTTC.

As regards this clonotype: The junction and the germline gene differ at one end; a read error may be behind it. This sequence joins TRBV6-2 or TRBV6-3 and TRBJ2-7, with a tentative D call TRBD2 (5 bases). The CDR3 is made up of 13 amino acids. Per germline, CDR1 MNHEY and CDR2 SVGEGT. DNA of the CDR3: TGTGCCAGCAGCGAACCTAGCTCCTGCGAGCAGTACTTC. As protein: CASSEPSSCEQYF.

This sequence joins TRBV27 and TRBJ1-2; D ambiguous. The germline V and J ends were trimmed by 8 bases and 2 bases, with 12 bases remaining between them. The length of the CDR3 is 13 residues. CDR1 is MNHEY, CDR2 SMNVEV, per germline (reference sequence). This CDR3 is CASSKRVNYGYTF. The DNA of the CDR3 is TGTGCCAGCTCGAAAAGGGTGAACTATGGCTACACCTTC.

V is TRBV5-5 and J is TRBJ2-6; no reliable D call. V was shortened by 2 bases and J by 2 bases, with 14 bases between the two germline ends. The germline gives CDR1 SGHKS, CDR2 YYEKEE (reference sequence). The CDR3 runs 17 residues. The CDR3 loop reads CASSFVSQHAGANVLTF. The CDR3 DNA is TGTGCCAGCAGCTTCGTATCGCAGCACGCTGGGGCCAACGTCCTGACTTTC.

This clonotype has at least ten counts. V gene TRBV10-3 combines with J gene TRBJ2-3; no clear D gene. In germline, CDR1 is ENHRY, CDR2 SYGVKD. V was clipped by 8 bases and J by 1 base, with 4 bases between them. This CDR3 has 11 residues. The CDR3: CAIGGTDTQYF. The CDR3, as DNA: TGTGCCATCGGCGGCACAGATACGCAGTATTTT.

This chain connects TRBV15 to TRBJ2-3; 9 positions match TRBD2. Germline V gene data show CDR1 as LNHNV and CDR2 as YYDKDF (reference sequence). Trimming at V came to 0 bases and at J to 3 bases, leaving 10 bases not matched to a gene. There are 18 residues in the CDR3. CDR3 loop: CATSRDPFIGLATDTQYF. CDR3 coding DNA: TGTGCCACCAGCAGAGATCCGTTTATTGGACTAGCGACAGATACGCAGTATTTT.

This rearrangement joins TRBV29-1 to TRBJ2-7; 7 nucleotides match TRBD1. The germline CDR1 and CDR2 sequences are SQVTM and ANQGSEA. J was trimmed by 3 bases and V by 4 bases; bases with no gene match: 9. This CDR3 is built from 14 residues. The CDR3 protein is CSVASRQGGYEQYF. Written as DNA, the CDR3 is TGCAGCGTTGCCTCAAGACAGGGCGGCTACGAGCAGTACTTC.

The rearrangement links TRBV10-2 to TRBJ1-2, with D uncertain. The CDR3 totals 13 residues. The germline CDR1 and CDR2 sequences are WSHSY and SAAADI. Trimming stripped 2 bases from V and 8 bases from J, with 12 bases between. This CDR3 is CASSEGGGRGYTF. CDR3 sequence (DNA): TGCGCCAGCAGTGAGGGTGGAGGGCGCGGCTACACCTTC.

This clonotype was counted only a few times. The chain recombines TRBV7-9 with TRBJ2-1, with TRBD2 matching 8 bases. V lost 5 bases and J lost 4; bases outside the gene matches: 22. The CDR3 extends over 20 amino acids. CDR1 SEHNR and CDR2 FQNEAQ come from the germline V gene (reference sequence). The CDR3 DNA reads TGTGCCAGCAGCCGCCAATTAGTTTTCGGGGGGGGACTACCATACAATGAGCAGTTCTTC. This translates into CASSRQLVFGGGLPYNEQFF. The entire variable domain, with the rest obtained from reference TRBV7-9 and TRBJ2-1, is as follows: DTGVSQNPRHKITKRGQNVTFRCDPISEHNRLYWYRQTLGQGPEFLTYFQNEAQLEKSRLLSDRFSAERPKGSFSTLEIQRTEQGDSAMYLCASSRQLVFGGGLPYNEQFFGPGTRLTVL.

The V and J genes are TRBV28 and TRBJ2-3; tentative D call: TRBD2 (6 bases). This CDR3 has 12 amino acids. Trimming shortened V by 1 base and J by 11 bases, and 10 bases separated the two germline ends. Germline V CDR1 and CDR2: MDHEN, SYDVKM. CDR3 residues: CASSLSVGGQYF. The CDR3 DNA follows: TGTGCCAGCAGTTTATCAGTGGGGGGGCAGTATTTT. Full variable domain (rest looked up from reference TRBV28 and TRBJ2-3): DVKVTQSSRYLVKRTGEKVFLECVQDMDHENMFWYRQDPGLGLRLIYFSYDVKMKEKGDIPEGYSVSREKKERFSLILESASTNQTSMYLCASSLSVGGQYFGPGTRLTVL.

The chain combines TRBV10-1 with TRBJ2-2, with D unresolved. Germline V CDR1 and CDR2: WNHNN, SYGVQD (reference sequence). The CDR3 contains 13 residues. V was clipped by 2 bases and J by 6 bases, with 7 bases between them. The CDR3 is CASSEVPSGELFF. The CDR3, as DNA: TGCGCCAGCAGTGAGGTACCTTCCGGGGAGCTGTTTTTT.

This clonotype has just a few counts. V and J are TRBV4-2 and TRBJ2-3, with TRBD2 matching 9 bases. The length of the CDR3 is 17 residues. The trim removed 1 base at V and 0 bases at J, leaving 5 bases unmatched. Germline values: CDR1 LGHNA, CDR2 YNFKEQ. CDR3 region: CASSQVIAGASTDTQYF. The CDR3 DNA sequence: TGTGCCAGCAGCCAAGTTATAGCGGGGGCCAGCACAGATACGCAGTATTTT.

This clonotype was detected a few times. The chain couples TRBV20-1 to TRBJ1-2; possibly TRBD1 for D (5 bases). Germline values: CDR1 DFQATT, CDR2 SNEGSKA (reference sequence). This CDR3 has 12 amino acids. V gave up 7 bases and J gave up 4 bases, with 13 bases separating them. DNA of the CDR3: TGCAGTGTTCAGGGACGCCCCTATGGCTACACCTTC. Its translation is CSVQGRPYGYTF.

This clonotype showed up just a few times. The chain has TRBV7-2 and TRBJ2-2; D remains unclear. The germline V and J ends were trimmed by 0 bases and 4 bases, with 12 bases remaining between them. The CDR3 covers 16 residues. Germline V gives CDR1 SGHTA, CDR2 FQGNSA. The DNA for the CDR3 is TGTGCCAGCAGCTTAGCGTGGGGTTCTGGCACCGGGGAGCTGTTTTTT. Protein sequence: CASSLAWGSGTGELFF.